This is a list of T cell receptor beta chains from one sample in a study of blood T cells in healthy people across ages. TCRdb analysed the 5' RACE reads with MiXCR anew, one entry per CDR3 protein. Seen here are about 1.4 million distinct CDR3 sequences, roughly 60% observed once, and the top ten hold over 5.5%. Sequenced sample: blood. These receptors all come from a man younger than 35 in good health. Each CDR3 is given with its conserved first and last residue. The D gene is left open where the match is weak. Where a row states a size, it is once, few, many or the class of an expanded clone; other rows omit it.

j_gene | v_gene | abundance | d_gene | CDR3aa | CDR3nt
TRBJ2-7 | TRBV6-6 | few | . | CASSSYPSAPYEQYF | TGTGCCAGCAGTTCCTACCCATCCGCCCCCTACGAGCAGTACTTC
TRBJ1-6 | TRBV7-2 | . | . | CASSARTDYNSPLHF | TGTGCCAGCAGCGCCAGGACAGACTATAATTCACCCCTCCACTTT
TRBJ2-4 | TRBV2 | . | . | CARGGGVSYERYF | TGTGCCAGGGGTGGGGGCGTCAGCTACGAGCGGTACTTC
TRBJ1-2 | TRBV3-1 | . | TRBD1 | CASSQEEDRAYGYTF | TGTGCCAGCAGCCAAGAAGAGGACAGGGCCTATGGCTACACCTTC
TRBJ1-2 | TRBV29-1 | . | . | CSVERRAISNYGYTF | TGCAGCGTAGAAAGGAGGGCCATTTCTAACTATGGCTACACCTTC
TRBJ2-3 | TRBV2 | . | . | CASSLRLSQDTQYF | TGTGCCAGCAGTCTCCGTTTGTCTCAAGATACGCAGTATTTT
TRBJ2-1 | TRBV5-1 | few | TRBD2 | CASSLARASGRNEQFF | TGCGCCAGCAGCTTGGCGCGGGCTAGCGGGAGAAATGAGCAGTTCTTC
TRBJ2-1 | TRBV3-1 | . | TRBD1 | CASSHGTASSYNEQFF | TGTGCCAGCAGCCATGGGACAGCTAGCTCCTACAATGAGCAGTTCTTC
TRBJ1-6 | TRBV21-1 | once | . | CASSCRDRENSPLHF | TGTGCCAGCAGCTGCCGGGACAGGGAAAATTCACCCCTCCACTTT
TRBJ2-5 | TRBV20-1 | few | TRBD2 | CSARVGTSGVQETQYF | TGCAGTGCTAGAGTCGGGACTAGCGGGGTCCAAGAGACCCAGTACTTC
TRBJ2-2 | TRBV12-3/TRBV12-4 | once | TRBD2 | CASRLPLAGGAGELFF | TGTGCCAGCAGGCTACCTCTAGCGGGAGGGGCCGGGGAGCTGTTTTTT
TRBJ1-5 | TRBV15 | . | . | CATGGISNQPQHF | TGTGCCACCGGCGGGATTAGCAATCAGCCCCAGCATTTT
TRBJ2-3 | TRBV29-1 | . | . | CSVTGTPTDTQYF | TGCAGCGTTACCGGGACACCCACAGATACGCAGTATTTT
TRBJ2-7 | TRBV11-2 | . | TRBD1 | CASSLGRTGWDYEQYF | TGTGCCAGCAGCTTGGGCCGGACAGGGTGGGACTACGAGCAGTACTTC
TRBJ1-1 | TRBV11-3 | . | TRBD1 | CASSSKGRGPNTEAFF | TGTGCCAGCAGCTCCAAGGGCAGGGGGCCGAACACTGAAGCTTTCTTT
TRBJ2-1 | TRBV25-1 | few | . | CASSLRTNKGNEQFF | TGTGCCAGTTCTTTACGGACGAATAAAGGTAATGAGCAGTTCTTC
TRBJ2-3 | TRBV6-1 | . | TRBD1 | CATGTGTRVADTQYF | TGTGCCACCGGGACAGGAACTAGGGTCGCAGATACGCAGTATTTT
TRBJ2-1 | TRBV2 | . | . | CASRPGSTYNEQFF | TGTGCCAGCAGACCAGGGAGTACCTACAATGAGCAGTTCTTC
TRBJ1-1 | TRBV12-3/TRBV12-4 | few | . | CASTLGPNTEAFF | TGTGCCAGCACTCTGGGGCCGAACACTGAAGCTTTCTTT
TRBJ2-1 | TRBV27 | . | . | CASTGYAGSYNEQFF | TGTGCCAGCACAGGCTATGCGGGCTCCTACAATGAGCAGTTCTTC
TRBJ2-7 | TRBV20-1 | . | TRBD1 | CSANTGTGLTYEQYF | TGCAGTGCGAATACCGGGACAGGTCTTACCTACGAGCAGTACTTC
TRBJ2-3 | TRBV20-1 | . | TRBD2 | CSARVGAGGAPDTQYF | TGCAGTGCTAGAGTTGGAGCGGGGGGGGCACCAGATACGCAGTATTTT
TRBJ2-6 | TRBV3-1 | . | . | CASSQGLSAGANVLTF | TGTGCCAGCAGCCAGGGTCTGAGTGCTGGGGCCAACGTCCTGACTTTC
TRBJ1-1 | TRBV12-3/TRBV12-4 | . | . | CASSITREAFF | TGTGCCAGCAGCATTACTCGTGAAGCTTTCTTT
TRBJ1-5 | TRBV6-2/TRBV6-3 | . | TRBD1 | CASSRGTENQPQHF | TGTGCCAGCAGCCGAGGGACAGAAAATCAGCCCCAGCATTTT
TRBJ2-1 | TRBV4-1 | once | . | CASSQVGQLNEQFF | TGCGCCAGCAGCCAAGTCGGACAGCTTAATGAGCAGTTCTTC
TRBJ2-3 | TRBV6-2/TRBV6-3 | . | TRBD1 | CASRRQGYGDTQYF | TGTGCCAGCAGGCGACAGGGGTATGGAGATACGCAGTATTTT
TRBJ2-1 | TRBV4-1 | . | TRBD2 | CASSQGRASGRYNEQFF | TGCGCCAGCAGCCAAGGTAGGGCTAGCGGGAGGTACAATGAGCAGTTCTTC
TRBJ1-2 | TRBV20-1 | . | TRBD1 | CSAPGQGASPVKPGYTF | TGCAGTGCACCGGGACAGGGGGCCTCCCCTGTAAAACCTGGCTACACCTTC
TRBJ2-1 | TRBV6-1 | . | TRBD2 | CASSGTLAAPYNEQFF | TGTGCCAGCAGTGGCACGCTAGCGGCTCCCTACAATGAGCAGTTCTTC
TRBJ2-5 | TRBV5-6 | . | . | CASSLKQGWFGETQYF | TGTGCCAGCAGCTTGAAGCAGGGTTGGTTTGGAGAGACCCAGTACTTC
TRBJ2-5 | TRBV7-9 | . | . | CASSLVAPGEQYF | TGTGCCAGCAGCTTAGTCGCCCCTGGGGAGCAGTACTTC
TRBJ2-7 | TRBV14 | . | . | CASSQMDGPLFGYEQYF | TGTGCCAGCAGCCAGATGGACGGTCCCCTATTTGGATACGAGCAGTACTTC
TRBJ1-1 | TRBV7-9 | . | . | CASSSFTVNTEAFF | TGTGCCAGCAGCTCATTTACAGTGAACACTGAAGCTTTCTTT
TRBJ1-1 | TRBV10-2 | . | TRBD1 | CATEGAGNTEAFF | TGCGCCACCGAGGGGGCCGGTAACACTGAAGCTTTCTTT
TRBJ1-6 | TRBV14 | . | . | CASSRVGGYSPLHF | TGTGCCAGCAGCCGCGTAGGGGGATATTCACCCCTCCACTTT
TRBJ2-7 | TRBV3-1 | . | TRBD1 | CASSHSGTGVWEQYF | TGTGCCAGCAGCCACTCCGGGACAGGGGTTTGGGAGCAGTACTTC
TRBJ2-1 | TRBV11-2 | once | TRBD2 | CASGPGLAGALYDNEQFF | TGTGCCAGCGGCCCTGGACTAGCGGGGGCCCTATACGACAATGAGCAGTTCTTC
TRBJ1-2 | TRBV4-3 | . | . | CASSQGDSLWGGYTF | TGCGCCAGCAGCCAAGGGGATTCTTTATGGGGTGGCTACACCTTC